This TCR beta chain was recovered during a study of post-analysis software for immune sequencing data. The overall study: Recorded disease courses covered relapsing-remitting, secondary progressive and progressive-relapsing multiple sclerosis. Some patients had no subtype annotation. Study outcomes and limitations: Patients with multiple sclerosis recorded significantly lower normalized Chao1 diversity than controls, the study found. Among 4 or 5 TRBV segments more frequent in patients than controls were TRBV5-6, TRBV5-1 and TRBV20-1. Pronounced co-clustering by F measure was evident among identically batched samples.

In the case of this clonotype: Antigen unknown.

Unique molecular identifiers tagged the TCR beta cDNA libraries. Researchers reported roughly 0.5 million cDNA molecules coming from approximately 1 to 10 million T cells. A single record per CDR3 protein comes from TCRdb applying MiXCR to the PCR reads. The sample carries some 690,000 distinct CDR3 sequences, approximately 30% recorded once. The CDR3 is 18 amino acids. CDR1 SGHVS and CDR2 FQNEAQ come from the germline V gene. V trimming: 3 bases; J trimming: 0 bases; junction bases outside the gene matches: 14. Sequenced input: blood. The rearrangement links TRBV7-8 to TRBJ2-7, with 7 bases aligning to TRBD2. This receptor was taken from a girl under 18 with multiple sclerosis. CDR3 amino acids: CASSFVTLAGRFSYEQYF. In DNA form, the CDR3 reads TGTGCCAGCAGCTTCGTCACCCTAGCCGGGAGGTTCTCCTACGAGCAGTACTTC.